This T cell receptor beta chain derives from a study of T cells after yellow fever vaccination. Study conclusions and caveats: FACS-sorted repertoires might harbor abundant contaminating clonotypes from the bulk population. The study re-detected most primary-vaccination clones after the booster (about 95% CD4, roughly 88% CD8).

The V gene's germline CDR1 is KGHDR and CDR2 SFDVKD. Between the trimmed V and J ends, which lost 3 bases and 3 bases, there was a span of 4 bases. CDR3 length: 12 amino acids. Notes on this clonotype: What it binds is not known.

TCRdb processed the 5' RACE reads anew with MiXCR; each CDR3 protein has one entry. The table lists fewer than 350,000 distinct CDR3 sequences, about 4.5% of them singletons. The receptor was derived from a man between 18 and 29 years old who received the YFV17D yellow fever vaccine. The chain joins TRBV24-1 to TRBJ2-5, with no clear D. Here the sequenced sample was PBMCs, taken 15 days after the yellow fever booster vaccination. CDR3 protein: CATSDTEETQYF. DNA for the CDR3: TGTGCCACCAGTGATACCGAAGAGACCCAGTACTTC.